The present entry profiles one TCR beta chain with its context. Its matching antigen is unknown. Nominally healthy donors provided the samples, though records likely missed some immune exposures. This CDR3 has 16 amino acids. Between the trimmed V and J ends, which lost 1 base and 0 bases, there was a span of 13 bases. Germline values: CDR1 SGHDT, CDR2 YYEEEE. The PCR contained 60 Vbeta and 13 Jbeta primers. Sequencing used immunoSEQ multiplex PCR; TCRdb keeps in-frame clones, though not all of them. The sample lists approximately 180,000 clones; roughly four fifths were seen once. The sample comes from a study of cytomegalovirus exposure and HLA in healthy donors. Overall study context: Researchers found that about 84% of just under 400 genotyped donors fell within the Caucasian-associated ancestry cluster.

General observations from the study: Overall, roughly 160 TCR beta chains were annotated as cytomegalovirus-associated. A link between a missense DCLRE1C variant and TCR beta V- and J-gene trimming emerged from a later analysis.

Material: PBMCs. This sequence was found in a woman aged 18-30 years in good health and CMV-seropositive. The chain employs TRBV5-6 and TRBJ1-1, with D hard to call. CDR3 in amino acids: CASSLRLGRLNTEAFF. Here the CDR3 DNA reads TGTGCCAGCAGCTTGCGGTTAGGCAGGTTGAACACTGAAGCTTTCTTT.